This entry features one T cell receptor (beta chain) sequence. The sample belongs to a study of shared T cell receptors in the human thymus. The repertoire was sequenced with immunoSEQ multiplex PCR; TCRdb's copy has only in-frame clones and lacks some. Here the sample spans about 710,000 clones, more than 75% being singletons. The CDR3 spans 21 residues. Germline assignment: CDR1 LGHNA and CDR2 YSLEER. With 0 bases removed from V and 0 bases from J, the gap between germline ends came to 23 bases. These data are also associated with another study on human thymus T cells. That investigation notes: The donors were infants in Finland with congenital heart defects, otherwise immunologically healthy. During corrective heart surgery, resections were taken, and the thymus tissue came from them.

The chain joins TRBV4-3 to TRBJ2-2; D perhaps matches TRBD2 (5 bases). This TCR derives from a boy under two years old with a congenital heart defect. The sequenced material came from thymocytes. Here the CDR3 reads CASSQDVNEGRKDANTGELFF. The DNA for the CDR3 is TGCGCCAGCAGCCAAGACGTTAATGAGGGTAGAAAAGACGCGAACACCGGGGAGCTGTTTTTT.